This section outlines one T cell receptor beta chain sequence together with its context. The antigen is unknown. Here immunoSEQ multiplex PCR was the method, and the copy in TCRdb shows in-frame clones only, minus some. The sample carries 120,000 to 150,000 clones, approximately 90% recorded once. This entry belongs to a study of T cell responses to AZD1222 COVID-19 vaccine. Study results and limitations: A mostly white British donor set with more females was recruited, and clonal diversity was possibly underestimated. Only after the peak T cell response were repertoires sampled. Across spike, vaccine-associated CD4 TCRs were found, dominant at 160-218 and 743-854. Among those given AZD1222, only five to seven were seropositive at baseline.

The germline V gene encodes CDR1 SGHRS and CDR2 YFSETQ. The junction had 8 bases not matched to a gene; V was cut back by 4 bases and J by 4 bases. The length of the CDR3 is 16 residues. The genes are TRBV5-1 and TRBJ2-1, with TRBD2 matching over 10 bases. Sequencing was performed on peripheral blood, taken 28 days after the second AZD1222 dose. The source of this sequence is an adult who received the AZD1222 COVID-19 vaccine. In DNA, the CDR3 is TGCGCCAGCAGCCCTAGTCTAGCGGGGGTTTACAATGAGCAGTTCTTC. Protein product: CASSPSLAGVYNEQFF.